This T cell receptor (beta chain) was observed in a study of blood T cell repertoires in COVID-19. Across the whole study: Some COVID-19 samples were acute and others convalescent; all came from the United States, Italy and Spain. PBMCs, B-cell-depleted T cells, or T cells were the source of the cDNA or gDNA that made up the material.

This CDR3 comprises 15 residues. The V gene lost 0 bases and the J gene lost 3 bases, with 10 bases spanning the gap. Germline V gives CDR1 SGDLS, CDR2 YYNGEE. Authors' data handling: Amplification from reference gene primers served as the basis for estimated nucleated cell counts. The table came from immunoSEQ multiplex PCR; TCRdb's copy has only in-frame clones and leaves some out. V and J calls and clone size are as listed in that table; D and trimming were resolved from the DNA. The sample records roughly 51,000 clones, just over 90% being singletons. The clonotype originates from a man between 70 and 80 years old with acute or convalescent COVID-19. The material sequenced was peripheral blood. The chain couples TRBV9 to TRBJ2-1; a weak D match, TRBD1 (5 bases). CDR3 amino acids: CASSVEGVVYNEQFF. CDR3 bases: TGTGCCAGCAGCGTAGAAGGGGTCGTCTACAATGAGCAGTTCTTC.